This passage covers 13 T cell receptor beta chains from one sample sequenced in a study of blood T cell repertoires in COVID-19. Produced via immunoSEQ multiplex PCR; TCRdb's table is partial and in-frame only. The sample contains roughly 120,000 clones, about 85% of which appear only once. What was sequenced was peripheral blood. Receptors originate from a human donor in a cohort sampled during active COVID-19.

The chain uses TRBV7-8 and TRBJ1-5; D unresolved. Trimming pared 2 bases from V and 0 bases from J, leaving 11 bases between. Germline assignment: CDR1 SGHVS and CDR2 FQNEAQ. The CDR3 is 16 residues long. CDR3 loop: CASSLLEEYSNQPQHF. CDR3 DNA sequence: TGTGCCAGCAGCTTATTAGAGGAGTATAGCAATCAGCCCCAGCATTTT.

V and J are TRBV28 and TRBJ1-2; a possible D gene is TRBD1 (5 bases). The germline V gene encodes CDR1 MDHEN and CDR2 SYDVKM. This CDR3 is 13 amino acids long. Trimming stripped 5 bases from V and 2 bases from J, with 9 bases between. In nucleotides, the CDR3 is TGTGCCAGCAGTACTGGGGGGAACTATGGCTACACCTTC. This sequence encodes CASSTGGNYGYTF.

The chain carries TRBV30 and TRBJ1-3; 11 positions agree with TRBD1. The CDR3 extends over 17 amino acids. V lost 0 bases to trimming and J lost 0 bases; unmatched junction nucleotides: 4. Per germline, CDR1 GTSNPN and CDR2 SVGIG (reference sequence). CDR3 loop: CAWSVDRGPSSGNTIYF. CDR3 nucleotide sequence: TGTGCCTGGAGTGTGGACAGGGGGCCCAGCTCTGGAAACACCATATATTTT.

The rearrangement uses TRBV28 and TRBJ1-3, with TRBD1 as a possible D gene (6 bases). V lost 6 bases and J lost 3, with 18 bases in between. The germline CDR1 and CDR2 sequences are MDHEN and SYDVKM. This CDR3 comprises 16 residues. The CDR3 DNA sequence: TGTGCCAGCAGCCGGATGGAACAGGGCTATGGAAACACCATATATTTT. Its translation: CASSRMEQGYGNTIYF.

The rearrangement joins TRBV7-3 to TRBJ2-3; tentatively, D is TRBD1 (5 bases). This CDR3 spans 13 amino acids. V dropped 4 bases and J dropped 4 bases, with 9 bases sitting between them. Per the germline V gene, CDR1 is SGHTA and CDR2 is FQGTGA. The CDR3 reads CASSSQGADTQYF. CDR3 DNA: TGTGCCAGCAGCTCCCAAGGGGCAGATACGCAGTATTTT.

This chain uses TRBV30 with TRBJ1-2; 7 positions agree with TRBD1. The V gene's germline CDR1 is GTSNPN and CDR2 SVGIG (reference sequence). This CDR3 region has 13 residues. After removal of 2 bases from V and 7 bases from J, the junction contained 7 bases not matched to a gene. Written as DNA, the CDR3 is TGTGCCTGGAGTCGGAAGGGGGCGCCTGGCTACACCTTC. Residues: CAWSRKGAPGYTF. Full variable domain (missing parts from reference TRBV30 and TRBJ1-2): SQTIHQWPATLVQPVGSPLSLECTVEGTSNPNLYWYRQAAGRGLQLLFYSVGIGQISSEVPQNLSASRPQDRQFILSSKKLLLSDSGFYLCAWSRKGAPGYTFGSGTRLTVV.

This sequence joins TRBV19 and TRBJ1-1; D is possibly TRBD1 (5 bases). V lost 4 bases and J 1 base, leaving 10 bases between the germline ends. The length of the CDR3 is 14 residues. Germline loops: CDR1 LNHDA, CDR2 SQIVND (reference sequence). The CDR3 DNA reads as TGTGCCAGTAGTAGAGGACATCAGAACACTGAAGCTTTCTTT. The encoded protein is CASSRGHQNTEAFF.

The rearrangement uses TRBV19 and TRBJ2-2; maybe TRBD1 (6 bases). Per germline, CDR1 LNHDA and CDR2 SQIVND (reference sequence). The V gene lost 7 bases and the J gene lost 6 bases, with 18 bases spanning the gap. The CDR3 runs 15 residues. Here the CDR3 reads CASTPTGIRSGELFF. CDR3 sequence (DNA): TGTGCCAGTACTCCCACAGGGATTCGATCCGGGGAGCTGTTTTTT.

This clone was detected only once. The V and J genes are TRBV25-1 and TRBJ2-1; D might be TRBD1 (6 bases). Trimming stripped 5 bases from V and 10 bases from J, with 18 bases between. Germline assignment: CDR1 MGHDK and CDR2 SYGVNS. This CDR3 spans 14 amino acids. CDR3 in amino acids: CASSPLGQGKEQFF. The DNA of the CDR3 is TGTGCCAGCAGTCCCCTAGGGCAGGGGAAAGAGCAGTTCTTC.

V is TRBV4-1 and J is TRBJ2-1; 8 bases align to TRBD2. The CDR3 extends over 17 amino acids. The germline CDR1 and CDR2 sequences are MGHRA and YSYEKL. Trimming cost V 0 bases and J 2 bases; bases outside gene matches: 6. In nucleotides, the CDR3 is TGCGCCAGCAGCCAAGATCTCCGGGGGGGAACCTACAATGAGCAGTTCTTC. Amino acid sequence: CASSQDLRGGTYNEQFF.

The V gene is TRBV10-1, the J gene TRBJ2-4; D may be TRBD2 (5 bases). Trimming cost V 0 bases and J 4 bases, with 10 bases left between them. CDR3 length equals 15 residues. Germline V gene data show CDR1 as WNHNN and CDR2 as SYGVQD (reference sequence). CDR3 loop: CASSESYRGKNIQYF. CDR3 coding DNA: TGCGCCAGCAGTGAGTCTTATAGAGGGAAAAACATTCAGTACTTC.

The chain carries TRBV6-4 and TRBJ2-2; 8 bases agree with TRBD1. The CDR3 length is 15 residues. With V trimmed by 5 bases and J by 6 bases, 8 bases remained unmatched. Germline V gene lookup returns CDR1 MRHNA and CDR2 SNTAGT. CDR3 in DNA: TGTGCCAGCAGTATCGGACAGGGTAATGCCGGGGAGCTGTTTTTT. Amino acid sequence: CASSIGQGNAGELFF.

CDR3 residues: CASSYSVGLGDYEQYF. CDR3 DNA sequence: TGTGCCAGCAGTTACTCGGTGGGGTTAGGGGACTACGAGCAGTACTTC. The rearrangement links TRBV6-5 to TRBJ2-7; D is possibly TRBD1 (5 bases). With 0 bases removed from V and 3 bases from J, the gap between germline ends came to 15 bases. The CDR3 is 16 residues long. Germline lookup yields CDR1 MNHEY and CDR2 SVGAGI.